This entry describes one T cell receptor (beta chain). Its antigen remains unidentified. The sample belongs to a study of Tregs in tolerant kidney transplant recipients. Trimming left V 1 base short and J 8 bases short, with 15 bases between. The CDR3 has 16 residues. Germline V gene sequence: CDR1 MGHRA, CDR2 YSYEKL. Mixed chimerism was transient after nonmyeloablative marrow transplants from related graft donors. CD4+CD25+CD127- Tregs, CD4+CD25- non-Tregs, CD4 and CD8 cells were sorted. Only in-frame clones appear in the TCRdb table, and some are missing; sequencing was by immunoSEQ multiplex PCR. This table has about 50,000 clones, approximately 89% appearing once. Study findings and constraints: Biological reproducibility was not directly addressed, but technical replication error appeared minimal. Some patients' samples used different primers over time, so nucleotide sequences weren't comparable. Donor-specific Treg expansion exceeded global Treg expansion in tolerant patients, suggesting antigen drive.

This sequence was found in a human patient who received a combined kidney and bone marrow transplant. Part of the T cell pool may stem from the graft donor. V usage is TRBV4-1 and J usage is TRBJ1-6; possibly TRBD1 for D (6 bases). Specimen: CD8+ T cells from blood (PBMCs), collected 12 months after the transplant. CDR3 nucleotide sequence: TGCGCCAGCAGCCAAGGGACAGACCTATGGGATTCACCCCTCCACTTT. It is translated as CASSQGTDLWDSPLHF.